The 16 T cell receptor beta chains presented below share a single source sample, sequenced in a study of beta chain features in type 1 diabetes. Every isolated RNA sample was fully reverse transcribed, so sequencing captured expressed TCRB transcripts. The table came from immunoSEQ multiplex PCR; TCRdb's copy has only in-frame clones and leaves some out. The sample contains around 500,000 clones, more than 9.5% of which appear only once. Sequenced: naive CD4+ T cells from blood. Receptor source: a woman aged 18-35 years in good health.

The chain joins TRBV5-4 to TRBJ2-4; TRBD1 matches at 9 bases. The V and J ends lost 4 bases and 6 bases, in that order; junction bases with no gene match: 8. Germline V gene lookup returns CDR1 SGHNT and CDR2 YYREEE (reference sequence). This CDR3 spans 15 amino acids. The CDR3 here is CASSAAGQGLNIQYF. In DNA form, the CDR3 reads TGTGCCAGCAGCGCGGCGGGACAGGGCTTAAACATTCAGTACTTC.

This clone showed up just once. This chain uses TRBV18 with TRBJ2-5; D ambiguous. V was cut by 1 base and J by 5 bases, with 14 bases left in between. Germline CDR1 KGHSH, CDR2 LQKENI. This CDR3 is 15 amino acids long. The CDR3 is CASSPLQAVRETQYF. CDR3 in DNA: TGTGCCAGCTCACCACTTCAGGCCGTGAGGGAGACCCAGTACTTC.

The V call is TRBV9, the J call TRBJ1-6; D is perhaps TRBD1 (5 bases). V was pared by 0 bases and J by 7 bases, with 8 bases between. The CDR3 spans 14 residues. Germline CDR1 SGDLS, CDR2 YYNGEE. The DNA of the CDR3 is TGTGCCAGCAGCGTAGACGGGGCGAATTCACCCCTCCACTTT. It encodes CASSVDGANSPLHF.

The chain carries TRBV19 and TRBJ2-1, with a tentative D call TRBD1 (6 bases). The ends were cut back, 5 bases at V and 0 bases at J, with 14 bases in the middle. The germline V gene has CDR1 LNHDA and CDR2 SQIVND (reference sequence). There are 16 residues in the CDR3. The CDR3 nucleotides read TGTGCCAGTAGTCCAAGGACAGAGAGCTCCTACAATGAGCAGTTCTTC. This sequence encodes CASSPRTESSYNEQFF.

This clone appeared once. This rearrangement joins TRBV7-2 to TRBJ2-1; D perhaps matches TRBD1 (6 bases). This CDR3 spans 15 amino acids. Deletions cut 6 bases from V and 8 bases from J, with 20 bases between. Germline values: CDR1 SGHTA, CDR2 FQGNSA. This chain's CDR3 is CASRPRGLYSDEQFF. In DNA, the CDR3 is TGTGCCAGCAGACCGAGGGGGTTGTATTCCGATGAGCAGTTCTTC.

A few counts support this clone. The chain combines TRBV7-9 with TRBJ2-3; D unclear. V was shortened by 2 bases and J by 2 bases, with 8 bases between the two germline ends. CDR1 is SEHNR, CDR2 FQNEAQ, per germline (reference sequence). The CDR3 consists of 14 residues. Here the CDR3 DNA reads TGTGCCAGCAGCTTATCACGGTCCACAGATACGCAGTATTTT. This codes for CASSLSRSTDTQYF. The variable domain in full, with the rest retrieved from reference TRBV7-9 and TRBJ2-3, is DTGVSQNPRHKITKRGQNVTFRCDPISEHNRLYWYRQTLGQGPEFLTYFQNEAQLEKSRLLSDRFSAERPKGSFSTLEIQRTEQGDSAMYLCASSLSRSTDTQYFGPGTRLTVL.

Points on this clone: Other DNA sequences of this sample code for an identical CDR3. The chain employs TRBV18 and TRBJ1-1; the D gene is possibly TRBD1 (5 bases). V gave up 1 base and J gave up 5 bases, with 5 bases separating them. This CDR3 is 12 amino acids long. Germline V gene lookup returns CDR1 KGHSH and CDR2 LQKENI. CDR3 DNA: TGTGCCAGCTCACCACAGGGGACTGAAGCTTTCTTT. Its protein is CASSPQGTEAFF. The whole variable domain, filled in from reference TRBV18 and TRBJ1-1, reads NAGVMQNPRHLVRRRGQEARLRCSPMKGHSHVYWYRQLPEEGLKFMVYLQKENIIDESGMPKERFSAEFPKEGPSILRIQQVVRGDSAAYFCASSPQGTEAFFGQGTRLTVV.

This clone was seen more than once but under ten times. This chain joins TRBV7-2 and TRBJ2-5; no reliable D call. Germline V gene sequence: CDR1 SGHTA, CDR2 FQGNSA. The CDR3 length is 14 residues. The V end was cut by 5 bases, the J end by 5 bases, with 15 bases between. The CDR3 region has the DNA TGTGCCAGCAGCCCGTTGGGGTCGACGGAGACCCAGTACTTC. As protein: CASSPLGSTETQYF. Full variable domain (rest looked up from reference TRBV7-2 and TRBJ2-5): GAGVSQSPSNKVTEKGKDVELRCDPISGHTALYWYRQSLGQGLEFLIYFQGNSAPDKSGLPSDRFSAERTGGSVSTLTIQRTQQEDSAVYLCASSPLGSTETQYFGPGTRLLVL.

The rearrangement joins TRBV28 to TRBJ2-5, with D tentatively TRBD2 (6 bases). The CDR3 consists of 12 residues. Germline V gene data show CDR1 as MDHEN and CDR2 as SYDVKM. V gave up 7 bases and J gave up 5 bases, with 11 bases separating them. CDR3 residues: CASTHSGETQYF. The CDR3 region has the DNA TGTGCCAGCACCCACAGCGGGGAGACCCAGTACTTC.

The V gene is TRBV7-9, the J gene TRBJ2-2; tentative D call: TRBD2 (6 bases). V lost 4 bases and J lost 0, with 15 bases in between. The germline V gene encodes CDR1 SEHNR and CDR2 FQNEAQ (reference sequence). The CDR3 has 17 residues. CDR3 bases: TGTGCCAGCAGCTCCCTGAGGAGGGGAGCGAACACCGGGGAGCTGTTTTTT. Protein product: CASSSLRRGANTGELFF.

Many counts were recorded for this clone. The genes are TRBV29-1 and TRBJ2-3, with 11 bases that match TRBD2. CDR1 and CDR2 from the germline V gene are SQVTM and ANQGSEA. This CDR3 is 14 amino acids long. Germline trimming cut 8 bases from V and 3 bases from J; bases unmatched to any gene: 7. The CDR3 region has the DNA TGCAGCCTTGCGACTAGCGGGATAACAGATACGCAGTATTTT. Translated: CSLATSGITDTQYF.

This clone was detected only a few times. The chain uses TRBV2 and TRBJ2-3; 12 positions agree with TRBD1. Germline V CDR1 and CDR2: SNHLY, FYNNEI. The V segment lost 2 bases and the J segment 6 bases; nucleotides outside the gene matches: 3. The CDR3 is 15 amino acids. CDR3 bases: TGTGCCAGCAGTGAACAGGGACAGGGGGCCGATACGCAGTATTTT. The encoded protein is CASSEQGQGADTQYF.

The rearrangement links TRBV7-9 to TRBJ1-2, with 7 bases that match TRBD1. With 5 bases clipped from V and 4 bases from J, the junction kept 4 bases outside the gene matches. The CDR3 runs to 13 residues. Germline V gives CDR1 SEHNR, CDR2 FQNEAQ (reference sequence). The CDR3 coding sequence is TGTGCCAGCAGCATCCGACAGGGCTATGGCTACACCTTC. Its translation is CASSIRQGYGYTF.

This clone was counted a few times. CDR3 in amino acids: CSVDPLAGQETQYF. The CDR3 bases are TGCAGCGTTGACCCGCTAGCGGGGCAAGAGACCCAGTACTTC. The rearrangement uses TRBV29-1 and TRBJ2-5; 9 bases are a match to TRBD2. This CDR3 comprises 14 residues. The V gene's germline CDR1 is SQVTM and CDR2 ANQGSEA. The V gene end was trimmed by 3 bases and the J gene end by 2 bases; junction bases not matched to a gene: 4.

This clone was seen only a few times. The chain uses TRBV7-2 and TRBJ2-7, with D unclear. CDR3 size: 13 residues. The germline V gene has CDR1 SGHTA and CDR2 FQGNSA. The V end was cut by 5 bases, the J end by 6 bases, with 14 bases between. CDR3 DNA sequence: TGTGCCAGCAGCCTCCTCGTGGGCGGCGAGCAGTACGTC. It yields the protein CASSLLVGGEQYV.

This clone was counted between two and nine times. Here the CDR3 reads CASSPPSGGSYNEQFF. CDR3 bases: TGTGCCAGCAGCCCCCCAAGCGGGGGGTCCTACAATGAGCAGTTCTTC. This chain joins TRBV9 and TRBJ2-1; 9 bases match TRBD2. Germline loops: CDR1 SGDLS, CDR2 YYNGEE. The CDR3 runs to 16 residues. Trimming at V came to 4 bases and at J to 1 base, leaving 6 bases not matched to a gene.